These T cell receptor beta chains were read from a single sample in a study of early stage breast cancer tumors. Only in-frame clones appear in the TCRdb table, and some are missing; sequencing was by immunoSEQ multiplex PCR. The table records 20,000 to 25,000 clones, about 70% of them present only once. The sample comprised breast tumor tissue. These receptors originate from a person in their 60s with breast cancer. Each CDR3 is given without its conserved first and last residue.

TRBV29-1	11	SVGVGGNYGYT
TRBV4-1	14	ASSQDGRENTGELF
TRBV6-5	14	ASSYVPGQTFGELF
TRBV10-1	13	ASRGTSESTDTQY
TRBV19	13	ASGQTGTGNYGYT
TRBV5-5	12	ASSSLQGDQPQH
TRBV13	12	ASSPPSGITEAF
TRBV6-1	13	ASSEGQRETGELF
TRBV5-1	13	ASSLEGQREQPQH
TRBV7-9	13	ASSSLGGTDEKLF
TRBV7-6	13	ASSLVGQSTDTQY
TRBV4-2	16	ASSRMGDGGRAGNEQF
TRBV9	12	ASSETGLIETQY
TRBV5-1	11	ASSLGQGMGYT
TRBV9	14	ASSVGPSGLDYEQY
TRBV18	20	ASSPPRGPPTPPEGNTGELF
TRBV7-2	13	ASSEVAMPAYEQY
TRBV11-3	11	ASSLQVTDTQY
TRBV7-3	12	ASSDNRNTGELF
TRBV30	10	AWSVSGNTIY
TRBV7-2	13	ASSPTQGAGDTQY
TRBV19	14	ASSMVRGRNLHEQF
TRBV5-1	13	ASSLVQASTDTQY
TRBV19	13	ASRDRQGVGQPQH
TRBV6-5	12	ASRHQGAGNEQF
TRBV7-2	13	ASSLELTNTGELF
TRBV9	14	ASSVAGRANGDIQY
TRBV7-3	13	ASSPTVSSTDTQY
TRBV30	10	AWSQSNTEAF
TRBV11-2	14	ASSLDPGQGAYGYT
TRBV6-1	12	ASSEGAGTDTQY
TRBV5-8	12	ASSTGTGKETQY
TRBV5-1	12	ASSLEHMNTEAF
TRBV4-3	12	ASSQDLLYNEQF
TRBV27	11	ASMAGGRNIQY
TRBV9	14	ASSAGVSESNQPQH
TRBV5-1	12	ASSLGRAPDTQY
TRBV6-5	12	ASRRSGTAYEQY
TRBV6-5	13	ASRSLAGSYNEQF
TRBV14	14	ASSQDRGGTGNTIY
TRBV7-2	13	ASSQTWGGNTEAF
TRBV30	11	AWSVQGSYGYT
TRBV6-6	12	ASMGGGSYEEQF
TRBV19	11	ASSPLDYNEQF
TRBV18	13	ASSPGTGKNNEQF
TRBV18	16	ASSGGLAGVHSYNEQF
TRBV29-1	11	SVEGGDSAEQY
TRBV2	11	ASYTGHSYEQY
TRBV7-8	15	ASSLGSPGAGDGELF
TRBV4-3	13	ASSQGQGQGQPQH
TRBV5-1	12	ASSLGGSNYGYT
TRBV2	12	ASSEIREDGEQY
TRBV28	13	ASSLGQGAENIQY